This entry describes one T cell receptor beta chain. Its specificity is unknown. The sample is drawn from a study of CD8+ T cells in alopecia areata. At the level of the study: Severity was scored as percentage of affected scalp area in treated patients. Notes on the study in general: Numerous expanded lesional clones remained in scalp and blood during tofacitinib. Alphabeta T cells residing in normal skin are also sequenced in scalp samples.

Treatment in this sample: oral pan-JAK inhibitor, 5-10 mg twice daily. Obtained from alopecia areata patients were lesional scalp punch biopsies along with peripheral blood. Sequencing used cDNA as its template, made by extracting RNA and reverse transcribing it. Data came from immunoSEQ multiplex PCR; TCRdb stores just in-frame clones and leaves some out. The profile shows approximately 7,400 clones, roughly 64% of them singletons. The V and J ends lost 2 bases and 0 bases respectively, with 8 bases between them. From germline, CDR1 is SGHTA and CDR2 FQGNSA. CDR3 length equals 15 residues. The chain uses TRBV7-2 and TRBJ1-5; D not resolved. The sequenced sample was skin, obtained at week 4, from a patient treated with tofacitinib. The clonotype comes from a human donor with alopecia areata. The CDR3 protein is CASSLSGYSNQPQHF. CDR3 in DNA: TGTGCCAGCAGCTTATCAGGATATAGCAATCAGCCCCAGCATTTT.